One and the same sample provided the 13 T cell receptor beta chains below, sequenced in a study of blood T cell repertoires in COVID-19. Some clones are missing from TCRdb's copy, which holds only in-frame ones; the method was immunoSEQ multiplex PCR. This table has over 200,000 clones, around 83% appearing once. Sequencing was performed on peripheral blood. The receptors come from an elderly man with acute or convalescent COVID-19.

The chain recombines TRBV11-2 with TRBJ1-2, with 10 bases fitting TRBD1. Looked up from germline, CDR1 is SGHAT and CDR2 is FQNNGV. V dropped 3 bases and J dropped 4; count of bases not matched to a gene: 5. This CDR3 contains 15 residues. DNA of the CDR3: TGTGCCAGCAGCTTTGGACAGGGGGAGGTCTATGGCTACACCTTC. Its translation is CASSFGQGEVYGYTF.

The DNA of the CDR3 is TGTGCCAGCAGCCTCGGGTTAGCGGGATCCGGGACAGATACGCAGTATTTT. Protein product: CASSLGLAGSGTDTQYF. The chain couples TRBV3-1 (or the pseudogene TRBV3-2) to TRBJ2-3; 8 nucleotides line up with TRBD2. V lost 4 bases, J lost 3 bases, and 12 bases stayed unmatched. The germline CDR1 and CDR2 sequences are LGHDT and YNNKEL (reference sequence). The CDR3 runs 17 residues.

The chain joins TRBV6-6 to TRBJ1-2; D perhaps matches TRBD1 (5 bases). Germline CDR1 reads MNHNY; CDR2 reads SVGAGI (reference sequence). V lost 5 bases, J lost 6 bases, and 31 bases lay in between. This CDR3 comprises 19 residues. CDR3 residues: CASSPLGGELFEPRHGYTF. CDR3 DNA sequence: TGTGCCAGCAGTCCCTTGGGGGGAGAGCTCTTTGAACCTCGGCATGGCTACACCTTC.

A single count supports this clone. The chain joins TRBV5-1 to TRBJ1-4; TRBD1 agrees at 7 bases. The germline gives CDR1 SGHRS, CDR2 YFSETQ. This CDR3 is 14 amino acids long. The junction had 8 bases not matched to a gene; V was cut back by 4 bases and J by 8 bases. The CDR3 loop reads CASSTGTVLEKLFF. DNA of the CDR3: TGCGCCAGCAGCACCGGGACAGTGCTGGAAAAACTGTTTTTT.

This chain connects TRBV19 to TRBJ2-1; 8 bases match TRBD2. Germline values: CDR1 LNHDA, CDR2 SQIVND (reference sequence). Germline trimming cut 1 base from V and 0 bases from J; bases unmatched to any gene: 2. The CDR3 runs 16 residues. The CDR3 loop is CASSIGRGASYNEQFF. CDR3 nucleotides: TGTGCCAGTAGTATAGGGCGGGGGGCCTCCTACAATGAGCAGTTCTTC.

The chain recombines TRBV3-1 (or the pseudogene TRBV3-2) with TRBJ1-3; a weak D match, TRBD1 (6 bases). The V and J ends lost 3 bases and 0 bases respectively, with 15 bases between them. This CDR3 comprises 17 residues. Per germline, CDR1 LGHDT and CDR2 YNNKEL (reference sequence). For the CDR3, the DNA is TGTGCCAGCAGCCAGGCGGGGGGCTTACACTCTGGAAACACCATATATTTT. As protein: CASSQAGGLHSGNTIYF.

As DNA, the CDR3 is TGCGCCAGCAGCCAAGAGGGGAGACCTTTCTATGGCTACACCTTC. Protein sequence: CASSQEGRPFYGYTF. The genes are TRBV4-1 and TRBJ1-2; D not resolved. This CDR3 has 15 residues. The germline V gene has CDR1 MGHRA and CDR2 YSYEKL. V shed 0 bases and J shed 4 bases, with 12 bases lying between them.

This clone was recorded only once. The chain is built from TRBV29-1 and TRBJ1-2, with 9 nucleotides matching TRBD1. The V and J ends lost 6 bases and 7 bases, in that order; junction bases with no gene match: 9. Germline V gives CDR1 SQVTM, CDR2 ANQGSEA. CDR3 size: 13 residues. The CDR3 protein is CSVTGTGLGGYTF. CDR3 nucleotides: TGCAGCGTGACCGGGACAGGGCTCGGTGGCTACACCTTC. Looking up the rest from reference TRBV29-1 and TRBJ1-2 gives the full variable domain: SAVISQKPSRDICQRGTSLTIQCQVDSQVTMMFWYRQQPGQSLTLIATANQGSEATYESGFVIDKFPISRPNLTFSTLTVSNMSPEDSSIYLCSVTGTGLGGYTFGSGTRLTVV.

The J gene is TRBJ2-5, the V gene TRBV19; 13 bases match TRBD2. The CDR3 contains 17 residues. The germline gives CDR1 LNHDA, CDR2 SQIVND (reference sequence). The trim removed 5 bases at V and 0 bases at J, leaving 6 bases unmatched. As DNA, the CDR3 is TGTGCCAGTAGTGTGGGGGGGACTAGCGGGAACCAAGAGACCCAGTACTTC. It encodes CASSVGGTSGNQETQYF. The entire variable domain, with the rest obtained from reference TRBV19 and TRBJ2-5, is as follows: DGGITQSPKYLFRKEGQNVTLSCEQNLNHDAMYWYRQDPGQGLRLIYYSQIVNDFQKGDIAEGYSVSREKKESFPLTVTSAQKNPTAFYLCASSVGGTSGNQETQYFGPGTRLLVL.

The genes are TRBV2 and TRBJ2-5; D possibly corresponds to TRBD2 (5 bases). There are 14 residues in the CDR3. Trimming took off 2 bases at V and 7 bases at J, with 14 bases between the two ends. The germline CDR1 and CDR2 sequences are SNHLY and FYNNEI. The CDR3, as DNA: TGTGCCAGCAGTGAACGGGATATACGGGGGACCCAGTACTTC. Its translation is CASSERDIRGTQYF.

The chain has TRBV12-3 or TRBV12-4 and TRBJ1-2; D remains ambiguous. The CDR3 is made up of 13 amino acids. V was pared by 3 bases and J by 8 bases, with 13 bases between. Here the CDR3 reads CASSFGGLGGYTF. CDR3 nucleotide sequence: TGTGCCAGCAGTTTCGGAGGGTTGGGCGGCTACACCTTC.

Concerning this clone itself: The sample carries other DNA sequences with the same CDR3. The chain couples TRBV5-1 to TRBJ2-2, with a possible D match to TRBD1 (5 bases). The germline CDR1 and CDR2 sequences are SGHRS and YFSETQ. The CDR3 has 15 amino acids. V lost 1 base and J lost 0, with 7 bases in between. The DNA of the CDR3 is TGCGCCAGCAGCTTGCAGGGTCCGAACACCGGGGAGCTGTTTTTT. Translated: CASSLQGPNTGELFF.

The CDR3 loop reads CASSDGVLSGNTIYF. The DNA for the CDR3 is TGTGCCAGCAGTGACGGGGTTCTCTCTGGAAACACCATATATTTT. V is TRBV2 and J is TRBJ1-3, with D hard to call. Per germline, CDR1 SNHLY and CDR2 FYNNEI. Trimming stripped 3 bases from V and 0 bases from J, with 9 bases between. The CDR3 runs 15 residues.